This record looks at one TCR beta chain sequence and its context. The germline CDR1 and CDR2 sequences are LNHNV and YYDKDF (reference sequence). Trimming cost V 0 bases and J 7 bases, with 9 bases left between them. This CDR3 is 14 amino acids long. This sample stems from a study of cytomegalovirus exposure and HLA in healthy donors. Clones were sequenced by immunoSEQ multiplex PCR, and TCRdb holds only the in-frame ones, with some missing. Here the sample spans 90,000 to 100,000 clones, approximately 90% being singletons. The TCR was taken from a woman aged 25 to 39 in good health and CMV-seronegative. The V and J genes are TRBV15 and TRBJ1-4; D is uncertain. The material sequenced was PBMCs. The CDR3: CATSRDKGSEKLFF. The CDR3 nucleotides read TGTGCCACCAGCAGAGATAAAGGGAGTGAAAAACTGTTTTTT.